These 10 T cell receptor beta chains came from one sample sequenced in a study of T cell changes during pregnancy in multiple sclerosis. Data came from immunoSEQ multiplex PCR; TCRdb stores just in-frame clones and leaves some out. The sample holds tens of thousands of clones, 91% seen once. Sequences were derived from CD4+ T cells from peripheral blood mononuclear cells, sampled in the second trimester of pregnancy. Source of these receptors: a female donor in good health, enrolled as a control in a pregnancy study.

Only one count was recorded for this clone. The V call is TRBV10-3, the J call TRBJ1-2, with no clear D. The V gene lost 3 bases and the J gene lost 6 bases, with 14 bases spanning the gap. The V gene's germline CDR1 is ENHRY and CDR2 SYGVKD. The CDR3 is 14 amino acids. CDR3 DNA sequence: TGTGCCATCAGTGATTCCGGGTCGGCGGATGGCTACACCTTC. The encoded protein is CAISDSGSADGYTF.

The chain is built from TRBV10-3 and TRBJ1-4; 9 positions match TRBD1. Germline CDR1 reads ENHRY; CDR2 reads SYGVKD. V lost 0 bases to trimming and J lost 7 bases; unmatched junction nucleotides: 9. This CDR3 contains 17 residues. This chain's CDR3 is CAISESRTGTGSEKLFF. CDR3 bases: TGTGCCATCAGTGAGTCGCGAACCGGGACAGGGTCTGAAAAACTGTTTTTT.

The chain carries TRBV6-5 and TRBJ2-2; 8 bases fit TRBD2. The CDR3 runs to 15 residues. With 6 bases clipped from V and 4 bases from J, the junction kept 7 bases outside the gene matches. The germline CDR1 and CDR2 sequences are MNHEY and SVGAGI. The CDR3 DNA follows: TGTGCCAGCAGGCGGCCGAGCGGGAGCACCGGGGAGCTGTTTTTT. Amino acid sequence: CASRRPSGSTGELFF.

The V call is TRBV7-2, the J call TRBJ2-7, with TRBD2 identical over 9 bases. The CDR3 has 16 residues. Germline CDR1 SGHTA, CDR2 FQGNSA. Trimming removed 5 bases from V and 6 bases from J; junction bases left unmatched: 14. The CDR3 nucleotides are TGTGCCAGCAGCCCCAGGGCCGCTAGCGGGAATCTCGAGCAGTACTTC. This encodes CASSPRAASGNLEQYF.

As for this clone: Compared with germline, one end of the junction differs, possibly owing to a read error. The chain has TRBV30 and TRBJ1-2, with 7 bases identical to TRBD1. The CDR3 is 12 residues long. Germline V gene data show CDR1 as GTSNPN and CDR2 as SVGIG (reference sequence). CDR3 sequence: CAWRINRGPLSF. The CDR3, as DNA: TGTGCCTGGAGAATAAACAGGGGCCCTTTGTCCTTC.

This clone has a single count. The rearrangement links TRBV19 to TRBJ2-2; D might be TRBD1 (5 bases). This CDR3 has 13 amino acids. CDR1 and CDR2 (germline): LNHDA, SQIVND (reference sequence). Trimming shortened V by 4 bases and J by 6 bases, and 9 bases separated the two germline ends. CDR3: CASSSRVPGELFF. Here the CDR3 DNA reads TGTGCCAGTAGTAGCAGGGTTCCCGGGGAGCTGTTTTTT.

The chain is built from TRBV19 and TRBJ1-1; 7 nucleotides match TRBD1. This CDR3 region has 11 residues. With V trimmed by 7 bases and J by 12 bases, 8 bases remained unmatched. The germline V gene encodes CDR1 LNHDA and CDR2 SQIVND (reference sequence). CDR3 sequence (DNA): TGTGCCAGTACCCAACAGGGGAGGACTTTCTTT. Translation gives CASTQQGRTFF.

The gene calls are TRBV18 and TRBJ2-1; 12 bases agree with TRBD2. CDR3 size: 14 residues. The J segment lost 9 bases and the V segment lost 2 bases, leaving 2 bases of the junction unmatched. Per germline, CDR1 KGHSH and CDR2 LQKENI. CDR3 nucleotide sequence: TGTGCCAGCTCACCAGCTAGCGGGAGGGGTGAGCAGTTCTTC. Its translation: CASSPASGRGEQFF.

This chain links TRBV7-2 with TRBJ1-5, with TRBD1 matching over 8 bases. Looked up from germline, CDR1 is SGHTA and CDR2 is FQGNSA. With V trimmed by 5 bases and J by 3 bases, 6 bases remained unmatched. There are 15 residues in the CDR3. The CDR3 DNA reads TGTGCCAGCAGCCCGCGGACAGGGACCAATCAGCCCCAGCATTTT. Protein: CASSPRTGTNQPQHF.

Only one count was recorded for this clone. The rearrangement links TRBV7-2 to TRBJ1-1; D possibly corresponds to TRBD1 (6 bases). The V and J ends lost 5 bases and 1 base respectively, with 11 bases between them. Per germline, CDR1 SGHTA and CDR2 FQGNSA. The CDR3 is 14 residues long. The CDR3 DNA is TGTGCCAGCAGCAAACAGGGACAGAACACTGAAGCTTTCTTT. As protein: CASSKQGQNTEAFF.